A single sample gave rise to the 9 T cell receptor beta chains below, sequenced in a study of neoadjuvant nivolumab and ipilimumab in lung cancer. The repertoire was sequenced with immunoSEQ multiplex PCR; TCRdb's copy has only in-frame clones and lacks some. The sample has about 30,000 clones, about 80% seen once. The source was tumor tissue, collected after neoadjuvant nivolumab, alone or with ipilimumab, at or shortly before surgery. All receptors come from an adult with non-small cell lung cancer.

The gene calls are TRBV9 and TRBJ2-3, with unresolved D. V gave up 3 bases and J gave up 2 bases, with 7 bases separating them. CDR3 length: 13 residues. Per germline, CDR1 SGDLS and CDR2 YYNGEE. CDR3 loop: CASSAPNTDTQYF. The CDR3 DNA sequence: TGTGCCAGCAGCGCCCCGAACACAGATACGCAGTATTTT.

This chain uses TRBV30 with TRBJ1-5; D may be TRBD1 (5 bases). V lost 2 bases to trimming and J lost 8 bases, with 16 bases between them. Per germline, CDR1 GTSNPN and CDR2 SVGIG (reference sequence). The length of the CDR3 is 14 residues. The CDR3 is CAWSLGPGEKPQHF. For the CDR3, the DNA is TGTGCCTGGAGTCTCGGACCGGGGGAGAAGCCCCAGCATTTT.

In this sample, this clone turned up a few times. The V call is TRBV7-2, the J call TRBJ1-1; D is possibly TRBD1 (6 bases). Germline V gene sequence: CDR1 SGHTA, CDR2 FQGNSA. With 3 bases removed from V and 5 bases from J, the gap between germline ends came to 10 bases. The CDR3 covers 13 residues. DNA of the CDR3: TGTGCCAGCAGCTTCACAGGGAAAACTGAAGCTTTCTTT. It yields the protein CASSFTGKTEAFF.

The chain carries TRBV29-1 and TRBJ1-1, with 8 positions matching TRBD1. After removal of 7 bases from V and 8 bases from J, the junction contained 12 bases not matched to a gene. This CDR3 is built from 13 residues. Germline lookup yields CDR1 SQVTM and CDR2 ANQGSEA. The CDR3 DNA reads as TGCAGCGCCACTACCGGGACAGGCAGCGAAGCTTTCTTT. Its translation: CSATTGTGSEAFF.

This clone was seen a few times. The germline gene is not matched at one end of the junction; a read error may be the cause. CDR3 sequence (DNA): TGTGCCAGCAGCCTAGACAGTAATTCACCCCTCCACTTT. Protein sequence: CASSLDSNSPLHF. The chain joins TRBV11-3 to TRBJ1-6; a possible D gene is TRBD1 (5 bases). From germline, CDR1 is SGHNT and CDR2 YENEEA. CDR3 length: 13 amino acids. The full variable domain, with the rest looked up from reference TRBV11-3 and TRBJ1-6, is EAGVVQSPRYKIIEKKQPVAFWCNPISGHNTLYWYLQNLGQGPELLIRYENEEAVDDSQLPKDRFSAERLKGVDSTLKIQPAELGDSAVYLCASSLDSNSPLHFGNGTRLTVT.

The chain uses TRBV10-3 and TRBJ2-6; D remains ambiguous. The ends were cut back, 4 bases at V and 1 base at J, with 5 bases in the middle. The CDR3 loop spans 14 amino acids. Per the germline V gene, CDR1 is ENHRY and CDR2 is SYGVKD. The CDR3 region is CAISGGSGANVLTF. The CDR3 DNA is TGTGCCATCAGTGGGGGTTCTGGGGCCAACGTCCTGACTTTC.

This chain connects TRBV7-9 to TRBJ2-3; D perhaps matches TRBD2 (6 bases). Trimming pared 8 bases from V and 0 bases from J, leaving 12 bases between. The CDR3 contains 14 residues. Per the germline V gene, CDR1 is SEHNR and CDR2 is FQNEAQ (reference sequence). In DNA form, the CDR3 reads TGTGCCAGCGGACCCGGGACTAGCACAGATACGCAGTATTTT. Its protein is CASGPGTSTDTQYF.

V usage is TRBV29-1 and J usage is TRBJ2-2, with 10 bases identical to TRBD1. This CDR3 has 15 residues. Germline-derived CDR1 and CDR2 are SQVTM and ANQGSEA. V trimming: 4 bases; J trimming: 5 bases; junction bases outside the gene matches: 7. For the CDR3, the DNA is TGCAGCGTTGGAAGCGGGACAGGGGTTACCGGGGAGCTGTTTTTT. Its translation: CSVGSGTGVTGELFF.

This clone ranks as medium-sized. The chain combines TRBV5-1 with TRBJ2-2; D is possibly TRBD1 or TRBD2 (5 bases each). The CDR3 sequence is 15 residues long. CDR1 SGHRS and CDR2 YFSETQ come from the germline V gene. With 5 bases removed from V and 2 bases from J, the gap between germline ends came to 13 bases. The CDR3 sequence: CASRRGAQNTGELFF. CDR3 bases: TGCGCCAGCAGACGAGGGGCGCAAAACACCGGGGAGCTGTTTTTT. The whole variable domain, filled in from reference TRBV5-1 and TRBJ2-2, reads KAGVTQTPRYLIKTRGQQVTLSCSPISGHRSVSWYQQTPGQGLQFLFEYFSETQRNKGNFPGRFSGRQFSNSRSEMNVSTLELGDSALYLCASRRGAQNTGELFFGEGSRLTVL.